These T cell receptor beta chains were read from a single sample in a study of T cell repertoires in cytomegalovirus infection. These receptors' targets are unknown. TCRdb used MiXCR to reprocess the reads, holding one entry per CDR3 protein. The sample lists about 570,000 distinct CDR3 sequences, approximately 40% occurring once. The sample was cultured PBMCs, taken from culture after CMV antigen stimulation. The receptor set was obtained from a human donor in good health (CMV status not recorded). Some clones in this sample may be carry-over from other donors' samples. The CDR3 runs from the conserved cysteine through the conserved F or W. D genes are given only for firm matches. A clone size is listed for some rows: how often the clone was seen (once, few, many), or a class if it is expanded.

cdr3_length,v_call,d_call,j_call,clone_size,cdr3_nt,cdr3_aa
14,TRBV11-2,-,TRBJ1-4,-,TGTGCCAGCAGGGTACAGGGTAGGGCTGAAAAACTGTTTTTT,CASRVQGRAEKLFF
13,TRBV7-2,-,TRBJ2-1,few,TGTGCCAGCAGCTTATTAAAATACAATGAGCAGTTCTTC,CASSLLKYNEQFF
19,TRBV14,-,TRBJ2-1,-,TGTGCCAGCAGCCAAGATATCACGACGTTTGGACTATCCTACAATGAGCAGTTCTTC,CASSQDITTFGLSYNEQFF
17,TRBV6-1,-,TRBJ2-6,few,TGTGCCAGTGTACAGGGAAAAATCTCATCTGGGGCCAACGTCCTGACTTTC,CASVQGKISSGANVLTF
16,TRBV6-1,TRBD2,TRBJ2-7,-,TGTGCCAGCAGTGTCGGACTAGCGGGAGGTGGGTACGAGCAGTACTTC,CASSVGLAGGGYEQYF
17,TRBV3-1,-,TRBJ1-1,-,TGTGCCAGCAGCCAGACTAGGGGCAGGGGAGTGAACACTGAAGCTTTCTTT,CASSQTRGRGVNTEAFF
17,TRBV11-3,TRBD2,TRBJ2-3,-,TGTGCCAGCAGCCCGGGACTAGCGGGGGGGGAGACAGATACGCAGTATTTT,CASSPGLAGGETDTQYF
15,TRBV5-6,TRBD1,TRBJ2-5,-,TGTGCCAGCAGCATTACAGGGGACGGTCAAGAGACCCAGTACTTC,CASSITGDGQETQYF
14,TRBV2,-,TRBJ2-2,-,TGTGCCAGCAGTGCCCTAGCTGGTACCGGGGAGCTGTTTTTT,CASSALAGTGELFF
14,TRBV6-5,TRBD1,TRBJ2-7,few,TGTGCCAGCGGTCCAAGGGGGCAGTTCTACGAGCAGTACTTC,CASGPRGQFYEQYF
14,TRBV6-6,-,TRBJ1-6,few,TGTGCCAGCAGTTACGCCGGTTATAATTCACCCCTCCACTTT,CASSYAGYNSPLHF
16,TRBV7-2,-,TRBJ2-3,-,TGTGCCAGCAGCCCAACGCGGTGGCAGTACACAGATACGCAGTATTTT,CASSPTRWQYTDTQYF
14,TRBV19,-,TRBJ1-5,-,TGTGCCAGTAGTCGAGGGTCCGGCAATCAGCCCCAGCATTTT,CASSRGSGNQPQHF
14,TRBV5-1,-,TRBJ2-7,few,TGCGCCAGCAGCCGGACCGTCAGCTCCTACGAGCAGTACTTC,CASSRTVSSYEQYF
18,TRBV6-5,-,TRBJ2-2,-,TGTGCCAGCAGTTACTCGGGCGTATCCACGGGGGATTCCGGGGAGCTGTTTTTT,CASSYSGVSTGDSGELFF
16,TRBV6-2/TRBV6-3,-,TRBJ2-3,-,TGTGCCAGCAGTTACGGACCTCGAACGATGACAGATACGCAGTATTTT,CASSYGPRTMTDTQYF
14,TRBV7-8,-,TRBJ2-7,many,TGTGCCAGCAGCTTAGGCCTGGGGTCCTACGAGCAGTACTTC,CASSLGLGSYEQYF
15,TRBV7-4,-,TRBJ1-1,few,TGTGCCAGCAGTTTTATGAGGGGGAGAGGCCCTGAAGCTTTCTTT,CASSFMRGRGPEAFF
14,TRBV6-2/TRBV6-3,TRBD1,TRBJ2-5,-,TGTGCCAGCACCCGGACAGGGGGCGCGGGGACCCAGTACTTC,CASTRTGGAGTQYF
16,TRBV4-1,TRBD2,TRBJ2-3,-,TGTGCCAGCAGCCACGAGCGGGAGGGGAGGGCAGATACGCAGTATTTT,CASSHEREGRADTQYF
17,TRBV7-2,-,TRBJ2-3,-,TGTGCCAGCAGCCTACCACCCTGGAGCATCACAGCAGATACGCAGTATTTT,CASSLPPWSITADTQYF
14,TRBV6-6,TRBD1,TRBJ1-4,-,TGTGCCAGCAGGACGACAGGGGAGGGTGAAAAACTGTTTTTT,CASRTTGEGEKLFF
13,TRBV20-1,-,TRBJ1-4,-,TGCAGTGCCGGGGGGCTTCCTAATGAAAAACTGTTTTTT,CSAGGLPNEKLFF
16,TRBV5-1,TRBD1,TRBJ2-4,few,TGCGCCAGCAGTCGCCCCGGGACAGGGTTTGGGAACATTCAGTACTTC,CASSRPGTGFGNIQYF
12,TRBV11-2,-,TRBJ2-1,few,TGTGCCAGCAGCCTAGGCTGGCATGAGCAGTTCTTC,CASSLGWHEQFF
16,TRBV7-2,TRBD2,TRBJ2-2,few,TGTGCCAGCAGCCGCCCCCGGGGGGGAAGAACCGGGGAGCTGTTTTTT,CASSRPRGGRTGELFF
12,TRBV4-1,-,TRBJ1-5,once,TGCGCCAGCAGCCGGGTGGGGGGGGCCCAGCATTTT,CASSRVGGAQHF
15,TRBV9,TRBD2,TRBJ2-7,few,TGTGCCAGCAGCGTGAGCACTAGCGGATCCTACGAGCAGTACTTC,CASSVSTSGSYEQYF
10,TRBV9,TRBD1,TRBJ2-1,once,TGTGCCAGCAGGGACAGGGAGCAGTTCTTC,CASRDREQFF
12,TRBV9,-,TRBJ2-1,many,TGTGCCAGTGACGGGCTGAGCAATGAGCAGTTCTTC,CASDGLSNEQFF
14,TRBV12-3/TRBV12-4,-,TRBJ1-5,-,TGTGCCAGCAGTTATCCACAGGGCAATCAGCCCCAGCATTTT,CASSYPQGNQPQHF
13,TRBV6-7,-,TRBJ1-6,-,TGTGCCAGCAGTTACCCCGAGGAGACACCCCTCCACTTT,CASSYPEETPLHF
12,TRBV12-3/TRBV12-4,-,TRBJ1-5,-,TGTGCCAGCAGGGGCAGTTCGGGGCCCCAGCATTTT,CASRGSSGPQHF
11,TRBV12-3/TRBV12-4,-,TRBJ1-1,-,TGTGCCAGCAGGCATAACACTGAAGCTTTCTTT,CASRHNTEAFF
19,TRBV30,-,TRBJ1-3,few,TGTGCCTGGAGTGTTCGAATCGGGGGGAGGGGATTCTCTGGAAACACCATATATTTT,CAWSVRIGGRGFSGNTIYF
16,TRBV12-3/TRBV12-4,TRBD1,TRBJ1-2,-,TGTGCCAGCAGTTCCACCGGGACAGGGGAACTCTATGGCTACACCTTC,CASSSTGTGELYGYTF
16,TRBV27,-,TRBJ2-5,-,TGTGCCAGCAGTTTATACGCGATGCAGGGTGGGGGGACCCAGTACTTC,CASSLYAMQGGGTQYF
13,TRBV7-9,-,TRBJ2-7,few,TGTGCCAGCAGCTTTCCGGGTCGGAGGGAGCAGTACTTC,CASSFPGRREQYF
15,TRBV7-7,-,TRBJ2-5,few,TGTGCCAGCAGCTTAAGCAGGGGTTGGGGTGAGACCCAGTACTTC,CASSLSRGWGETQYF
17,TRBV20-1,TRBD2,TRBJ2-4,few,TGCAGTGCTCCACTTGGACTAGCGGCGGCAGCCAAAAACATTCAGTACTTC,CSAPLGLAAAAKNIQYF
17,TRBV14,-,TRBJ1-3,-,TGTGCCAGCAGCCAAGAATCCGCAGGATACCTTGGAAACACCATATATTTT,CASSQESAGYLGNTIYF
15,TRBV7-9,-,TRBJ1-2,few,TGTGCCAGCAGCTCTGGTGGCGGATCTAACTATGGCTACACCTTC,CASSSGGGSNYGYTF
16,TRBV7-8,TRBD1,TRBJ1-5,-,TGTGCCAGCAGCGCGAGGACAGGGGGTAGCAATCAGCCCCAGCATTTT,CASSARTGGSNQPQHF
10,TRBV12-5,-,TRBJ1-1,-,TGTGCTGTTATGAACACTGAAGCTTTCTTT,CAVMNTEAFF
15,TRBV6-1,-,TRBJ2-3,-,TGTGCCAGCAGCCAGGGGTGGCGTTGGTCAGATACGCAGTATTTT,CASSQGWRWSDTQYF